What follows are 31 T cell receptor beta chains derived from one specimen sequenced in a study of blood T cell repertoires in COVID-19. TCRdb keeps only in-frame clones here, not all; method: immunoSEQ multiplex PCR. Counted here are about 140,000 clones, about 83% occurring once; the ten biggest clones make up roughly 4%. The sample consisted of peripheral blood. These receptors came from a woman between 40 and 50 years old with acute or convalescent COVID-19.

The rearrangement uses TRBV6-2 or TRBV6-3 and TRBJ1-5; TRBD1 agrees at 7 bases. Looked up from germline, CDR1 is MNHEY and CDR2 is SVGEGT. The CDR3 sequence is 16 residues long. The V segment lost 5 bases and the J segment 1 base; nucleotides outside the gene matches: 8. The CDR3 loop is CASSPPTGMSNQPQHF. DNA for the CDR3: TGTGCCAGCAGTCCCCCGACAGGGATGAGCAATCAGCCCCAGCATTTT.

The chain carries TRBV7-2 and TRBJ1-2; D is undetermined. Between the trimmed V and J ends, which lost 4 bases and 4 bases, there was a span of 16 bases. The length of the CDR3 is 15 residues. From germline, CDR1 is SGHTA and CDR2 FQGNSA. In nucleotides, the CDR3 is TGTGCCAGCAGCTCGGCCCAATTATGGAGCTATGGCTACACCTTC. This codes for CASSSAQLWSYGYTF.

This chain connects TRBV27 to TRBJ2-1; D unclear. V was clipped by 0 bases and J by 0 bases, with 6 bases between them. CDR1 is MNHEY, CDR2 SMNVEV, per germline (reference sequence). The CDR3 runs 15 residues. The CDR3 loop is CASSLSTSSYNEQFF. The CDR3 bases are TGTGCCAGCAGTTTATCCACCAGCTCCTACAATGAGCAGTTCTTC.

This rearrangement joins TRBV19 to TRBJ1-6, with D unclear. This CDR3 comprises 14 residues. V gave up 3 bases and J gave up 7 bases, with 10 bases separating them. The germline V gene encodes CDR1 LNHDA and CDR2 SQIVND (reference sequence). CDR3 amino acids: CASSMEGSNSPLHF. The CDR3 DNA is TGTGCCAGTAGTATGGAGGGTTCCAATTCACCCCTCCACTTT.

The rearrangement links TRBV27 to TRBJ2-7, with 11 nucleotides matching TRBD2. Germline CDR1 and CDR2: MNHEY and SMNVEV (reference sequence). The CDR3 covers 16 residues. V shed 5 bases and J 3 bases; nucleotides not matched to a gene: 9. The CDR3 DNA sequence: TGTGCCAGCAGTCCCTGGTGGCTAGCGGGAGGCTACGAGCAGTACTTC. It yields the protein CASSPWWLAGGYEQYF.

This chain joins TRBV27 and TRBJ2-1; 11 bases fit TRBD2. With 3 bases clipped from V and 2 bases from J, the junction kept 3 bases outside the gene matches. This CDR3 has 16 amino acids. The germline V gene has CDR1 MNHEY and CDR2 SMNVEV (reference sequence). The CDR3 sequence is CASSFLAGGPYNEQFF. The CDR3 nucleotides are TGTGCCAGCAGTTTCTTAGCGGGGGGGCCCTACAATGAGCAGTTCTTC.

In nucleotides, the CDR3 is TGTGCCAGCAGCCCTCTCAACGGGATCCGCACAGATACGCAGTATTTT. Amino acid sequence: CASSPLNGIRTDTQYF. The chain carries TRBV14 and TRBJ2-3; D possibly corresponds to TRBD2 (5 bases). Germline V gives CDR1 SGHDN, CDR2 FVKESK. The CDR3 has 16 residues. Trimming removed 4 bases at V and 1 base at J, with 15 bases between.

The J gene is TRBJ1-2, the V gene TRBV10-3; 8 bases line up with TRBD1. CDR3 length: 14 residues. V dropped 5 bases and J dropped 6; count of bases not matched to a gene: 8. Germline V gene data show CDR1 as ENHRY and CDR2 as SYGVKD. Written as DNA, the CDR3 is TGTGCCATCAGTCTCCGGACAGGGTCGGATGGCTACACCTTC. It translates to CAISLRTGSDGYTF.

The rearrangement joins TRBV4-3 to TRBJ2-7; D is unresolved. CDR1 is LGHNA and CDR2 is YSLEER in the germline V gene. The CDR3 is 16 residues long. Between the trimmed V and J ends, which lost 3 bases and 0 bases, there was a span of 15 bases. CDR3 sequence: CASSHTPQSSSYEQYF. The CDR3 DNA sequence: TGCGCCAGCAGCCATACCCCACAGAGTTCCTCCTACGAGCAGTACTTC.

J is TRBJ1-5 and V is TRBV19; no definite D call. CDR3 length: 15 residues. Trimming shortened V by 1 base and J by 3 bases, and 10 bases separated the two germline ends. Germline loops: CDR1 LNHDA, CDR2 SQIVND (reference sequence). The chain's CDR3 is CASSIAAGLNQPQHF. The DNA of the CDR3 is TGTGCCAGTAGTATAGCGGCAGGTCTCAATCAGCCCCAGCATTTT.

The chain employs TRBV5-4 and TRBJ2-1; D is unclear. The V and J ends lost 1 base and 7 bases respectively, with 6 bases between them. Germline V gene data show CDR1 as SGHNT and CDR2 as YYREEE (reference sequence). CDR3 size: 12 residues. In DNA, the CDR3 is TGTGCCAGCAGCTTGATAGAAAATGAGCAGTTCTTC. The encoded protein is CASSLIENEQFF.

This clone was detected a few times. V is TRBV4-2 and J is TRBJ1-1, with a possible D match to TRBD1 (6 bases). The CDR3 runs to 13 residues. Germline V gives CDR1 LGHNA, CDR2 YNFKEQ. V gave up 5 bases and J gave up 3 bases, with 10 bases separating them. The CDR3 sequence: CASSSDRHTEAFF. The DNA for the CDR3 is TGTGCCAGCAGCTCTGACAGGCACACTGAAGCTTTCTTT.

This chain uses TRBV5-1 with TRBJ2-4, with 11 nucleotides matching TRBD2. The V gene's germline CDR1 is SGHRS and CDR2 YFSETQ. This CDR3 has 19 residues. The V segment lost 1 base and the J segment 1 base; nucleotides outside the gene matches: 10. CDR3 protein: CASSLRTSGSGVAKNIQYF. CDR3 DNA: TGCGCCAGCAGCTTGCGAACTAGCGGGAGTGGGGTGGCCAAAAACATTCAGTACTTC. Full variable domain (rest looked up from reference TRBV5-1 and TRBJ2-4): KAGVTQTPRYLIKTRGQQVTLSCSPISGHRSVSWYQQTPGQGLQFLFEYFSETQRNKGNFPGRFSGRQFSNSRSEMNVSTLELGDSALYLCASSLRTSGSGVAKNIQYFGAGTRLSVL.

CDR3 sequence reads: CASSLGTVLNEKLFF. In DNA form, the CDR3 reads TGTGCCAGCAGCCTTGGGACAGTCCTTAATGAAAAACTGTTTTTT. The genes are TRBV3-1 (or the pseudogene TRBV3-2) and TRBJ1-4, with 7 bases matching TRBD1. CDR1 and CDR2 from the germline V gene are LGHDT and YNNKEL (reference sequence). The length of the CDR3 is 15 residues. The V and J ends lost 4 bases and 4 bases, in that order; junction bases with no gene match: 6.

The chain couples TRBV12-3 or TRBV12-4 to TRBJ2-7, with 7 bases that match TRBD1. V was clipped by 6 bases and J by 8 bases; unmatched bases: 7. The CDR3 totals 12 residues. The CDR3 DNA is TGTGCCAGCAGGTCCGGGACAGAGAAGCAGTACTTC. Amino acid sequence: CASRSGTEKQYF.

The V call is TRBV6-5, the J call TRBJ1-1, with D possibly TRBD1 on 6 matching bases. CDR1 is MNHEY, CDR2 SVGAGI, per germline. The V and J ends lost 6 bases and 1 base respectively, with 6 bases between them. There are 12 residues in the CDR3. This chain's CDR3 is CASRQGNTEAFF. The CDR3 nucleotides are TGTGCCAGCAGACAGGGGAACACTGAAGCTTTCTTT.

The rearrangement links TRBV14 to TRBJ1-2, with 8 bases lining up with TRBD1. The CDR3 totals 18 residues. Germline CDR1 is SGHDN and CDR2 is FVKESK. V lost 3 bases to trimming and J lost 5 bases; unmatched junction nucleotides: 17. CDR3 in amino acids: CASSHVTGWQGARYGYTF. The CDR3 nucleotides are TGTGCCAGCAGCCACGTAACAGGATGGCAGGGGGCTCGTTATGGCTACACCTTC.

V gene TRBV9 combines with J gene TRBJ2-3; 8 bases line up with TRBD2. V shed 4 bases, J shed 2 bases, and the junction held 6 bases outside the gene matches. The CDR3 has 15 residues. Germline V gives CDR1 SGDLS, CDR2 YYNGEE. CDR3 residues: CASSFRGRLTDTQYF. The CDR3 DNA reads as TGTGCCAGCAGCTTCCGCGGGAGGCTCACAGATACGCAGTATTTT.

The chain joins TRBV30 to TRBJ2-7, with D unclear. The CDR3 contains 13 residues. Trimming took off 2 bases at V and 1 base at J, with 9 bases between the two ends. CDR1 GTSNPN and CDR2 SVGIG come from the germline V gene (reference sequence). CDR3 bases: TGTGCCTGGAGTTTACAGCCGTCCTACGAGCAGTACTTC. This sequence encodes CAWSLQPSYEQYF.

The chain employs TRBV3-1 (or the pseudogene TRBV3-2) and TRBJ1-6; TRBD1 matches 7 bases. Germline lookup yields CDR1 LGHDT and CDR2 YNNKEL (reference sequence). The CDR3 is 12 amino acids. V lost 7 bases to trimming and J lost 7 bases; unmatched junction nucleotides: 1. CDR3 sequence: CASKDRNSPLHF. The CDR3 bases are TGTGCCAGCAAGGACAGGAATTCACCCCTCCACTTT.

The CDR3, as DNA: TGTGCCAGCAGCTTCGGGAACACTGAAGCTTTCTTT. Residues: CASSFGNTEAFF. This chain connects TRBV5-6 to TRBJ1-1; D unresolved. Trimming removed 2 bases at V and 1 base at J, with 3 bases between. Looked up from germline, CDR1 is SGHDT and CDR2 is YYEEEE. The CDR3 covers 12 residues.

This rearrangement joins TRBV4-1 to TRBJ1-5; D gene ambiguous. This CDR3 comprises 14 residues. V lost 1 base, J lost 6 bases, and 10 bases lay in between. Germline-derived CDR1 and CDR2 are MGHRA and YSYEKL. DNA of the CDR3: TGCGCCAGCAGCCAAGGGTTGGGAGGTCAGCCCCAGCATTTT. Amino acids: CASSQGLGGQPQHF.

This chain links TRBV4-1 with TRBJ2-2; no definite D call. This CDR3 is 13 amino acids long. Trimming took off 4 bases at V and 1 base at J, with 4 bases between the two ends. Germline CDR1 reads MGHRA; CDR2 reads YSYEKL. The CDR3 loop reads CASSRVNTGELFF. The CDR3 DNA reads TGCGCCAGCAGCCGAGTGAACACCGGGGAGCTGTTTTTT.

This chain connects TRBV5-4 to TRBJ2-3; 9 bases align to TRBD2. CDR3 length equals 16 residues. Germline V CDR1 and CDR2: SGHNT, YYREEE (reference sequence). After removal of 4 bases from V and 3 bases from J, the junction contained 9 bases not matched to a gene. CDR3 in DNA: TGTGCCAGCAGCCCAGACGCGGGAGGGGGGACAGATACGCAGTATTTT. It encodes CASSPDAGGGTDTQYF.

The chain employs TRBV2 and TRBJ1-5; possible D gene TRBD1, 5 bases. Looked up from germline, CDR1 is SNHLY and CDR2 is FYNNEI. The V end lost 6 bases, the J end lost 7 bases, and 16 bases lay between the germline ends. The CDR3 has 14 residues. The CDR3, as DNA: TGTGCCAGCAGCTTATGGGGGGTAGGGCAGCCCCAGCATTTT. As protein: CASSLWGVGQPQHF.

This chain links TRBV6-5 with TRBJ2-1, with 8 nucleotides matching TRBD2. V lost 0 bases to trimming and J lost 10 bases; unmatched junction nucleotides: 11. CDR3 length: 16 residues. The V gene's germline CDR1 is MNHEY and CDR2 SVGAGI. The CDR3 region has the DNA TGTGCCAGCAGTTACTCCACGGGACTAGGGGTCAGAGAGCAGTTCTTC. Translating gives CASSYSTGLGVREQFF.

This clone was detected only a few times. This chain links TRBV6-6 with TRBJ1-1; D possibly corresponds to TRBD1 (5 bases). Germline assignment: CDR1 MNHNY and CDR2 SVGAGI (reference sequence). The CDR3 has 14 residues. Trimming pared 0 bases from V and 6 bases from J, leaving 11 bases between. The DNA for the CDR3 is TGTGCCAGCAGTTACTCGGGGGGAGGGGCTGAAGCTTTCTTT. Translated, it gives CASSYSGGGAEAFF.

The CDR3 DNA is TGTGCCAGTCAATGGGCAGCTATGAACACTGAAGCTTTCTTT. Protein sequence: CASQWAAMNTEAFF. V gene TRBV19 combines with J gene TRBJ1-1; no reliable D call. CDR3 length: 14 residues. Per the germline V gene, CDR1 is LNHDA and CDR2 is SQIVND (reference sequence). Trimming removed 8 bases at V and 0 bases at J, with 13 bases between.

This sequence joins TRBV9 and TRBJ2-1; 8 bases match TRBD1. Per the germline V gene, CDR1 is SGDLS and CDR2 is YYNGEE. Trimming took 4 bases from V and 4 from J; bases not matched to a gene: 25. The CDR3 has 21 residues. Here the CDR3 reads CASSPRLTGGSVGGGYNEQFF. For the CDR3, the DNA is TGTGCCAGCAGCCCTAGACTCACAGGGGGATCCGTTGGAGGGGGTTACAATGAGCAGTTCTTC. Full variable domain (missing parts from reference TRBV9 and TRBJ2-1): DSGVTQTPKHLITATGQRVTLRCSPRSGDLSVYWYQQSLDQGLQFLIQYYNGEERAKGNILERFSAQQFPDLHSELNLSSLELGDSALYFCASSPRLTGGSVGGGYNEQFFGPGTRLTVL.

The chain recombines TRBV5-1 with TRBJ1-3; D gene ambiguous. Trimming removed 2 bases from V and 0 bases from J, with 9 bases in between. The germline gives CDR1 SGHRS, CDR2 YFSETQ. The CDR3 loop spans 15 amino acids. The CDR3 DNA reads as TGCGCCAGCAGCTTTGGCGGGAGCTCTGGAAACACCATATATTTT. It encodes CASSFGGSSGNTIYF.

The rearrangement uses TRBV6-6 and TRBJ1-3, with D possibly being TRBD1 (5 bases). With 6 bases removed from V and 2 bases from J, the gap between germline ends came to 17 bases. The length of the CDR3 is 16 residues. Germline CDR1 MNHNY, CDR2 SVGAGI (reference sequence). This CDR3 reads CASRPNQGLPGNTIYF. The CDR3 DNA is TGTGCCAGCAGACCTAATCAGGGACTCCCTGGAAACACCATATATTTT.